The rows below give T cell receptor beta chains drawn from one sample of a study of CD8+ T cells in alopecia areata. Method: immunoSEQ multiplex PCR; TCRdb's copy keeps in-frame clones and lacks some. The table has 140,000 to 150,000 clones, 51% seen once. The specimen comprised CD4+ T cells sorted from blood, sampled at week 0. Every receptor here comes from a human donor with alopecia areata. CDR3s include the opening cysteine and the closing phenylalanine or tryptophan. The D gene is left open where the match is weak. A row's size may be missing; if present it is once, few, many or a size class.

clone size: -
J gene: TRBJ1-2
V gene: TRBV9
D gene: -
CDR3 DNA: TGTGCCAGCAGCCTACCTCCCAAAGGAGGCTACACCTTC
CDR3 protein: CASSLPPKGGYTF

clone size: -
J gene: TRBJ1-4
V gene: TRBV29-1
D gene: -
CDR3 DNA: TGCAGCGTTGGGGAAGGGTGGAGTGAAAAACTGTTTTTT
CDR3 protein: CSVGEGWSEKLFF

clone size: -
J gene: TRBJ2-3
V gene: TRBV7-2
D gene: -
CDR3 DNA: TGTGCCAGCAGCCAAAAAGATACGCAGTATTTT
CDR3 protein: CASSQKDTQYF

clone size: -
J gene: TRBJ2-2
V gene: TRBV27
D gene: -
CDR3 DNA: TGTGCCAGCAGACTTAATAACAGGGCCACCGGGGAGCTGTTTTTT
CDR3 protein: CASRLNNRATGELFF

clone size: few
J gene: TRBJ2-7
V gene: TRBV18
D gene: -
CDR3 DNA: TGTGCCAGCTCACCCGAAAGGGGGGACAGCTACGAGCAGTACTTC
CDR3 protein: CASSPERGDSYEQYF

clone size: -
J gene: TRBJ2-4
V gene: TRBV6-5
D gene: -
CDR3 DNA: TGTGCCAGCAGTCCCGACAGGAAGGTCAACATTCAGTACTTC
CDR3 protein: CASSPDRKVNIQYF

clone size: few
J gene: TRBJ2-3
V gene: TRBV30
D gene: -
CDR3 DNA: TGTGCCTGGAGTGGGGCAGATACGCAGTATTTT
CDR3 protein: CAWSGADTQYF

clone size: -
J gene: TRBJ2-3
V gene: TRBV7-7
D gene: -
CDR3 DNA: TGTGCTAGCAGCTTAGTGTGGGGTGGTACGCAGTATTTT
CDR3 protein: CASSLVWGGTQYF

clone size: few
J gene: TRBJ2-7
V gene: TRBV29-1
D gene: TRBD1
CDR3 DNA: TGCAGCGTTGGGGACAGAGCCTACGAGCAGTACTTC
CDR3 protein: CSVGDRAYEQYF

clone size: -
J gene: TRBJ2-2
V gene: TRBV4-2
D gene: -
CDR3 DNA: TGTGCCAGCAGCCAAGAATGGGGAGACGGGGAGCTGTTTTTT
CDR3 protein: CASSQEWGDGELFF

clone size: few
J gene: TRBJ2-2
V gene: TRBV6-6
D gene: -
CDR3 DNA: TGTGCCAGCAGCCGGGCCATGGGGAACACCGGGGAGCTGTTTTTT
CDR3 protein: CASSRAMGNTGELFF

clone size: -
J gene: TRBJ1-5
V gene: TRBV6-5
D gene: -
CDR3 DNA: TGTGCCAGCAGCGGGCAGAACAATCAGCCCCAGCATTTT
CDR3 protein: CASSGQNNQPQHF

clone size: -
J gene: TRBJ2-7
V gene: TRBV7-2
D gene: -
CDR3 DNA: TGTGCCAGCAGCTCCTCAGGGGGGGGTCTGAACGAGCAGTACTTC
CDR3 protein: CASSSSGGGLNEQYF

clone size: -
J gene: TRBJ2-7
V gene: TRBV30
D gene: -
CDR3 DNA: TGTGCCTGGGCAGGACGGAACACCTACGAGCAGTACTTC
CDR3 protein: CAWAGRNTYEQYF

clone size: few
J gene: TRBJ1-2
V gene: TRBV28
D gene: -
CDR3 DNA: TGTGCCAGCAGCCGTACAGGAGGCTACACCTTC
CDR3 protein: CASSRTGGYTF

clone size: -
J gene: TRBJ1-3
V gene: TRBV25-1
D gene: -
CDR3 DNA: TGTGCCAGCAGTGGAGGAAACACCATATATTTT
CDR3 protein: CASSGGNTIYF

clone size: -
J gene: TRBJ1-2
V gene: TRBV10-3
D gene: -
CDR3 DNA: TGTGCCATCAGTGATTTTGACAGAGACGGCTACACCTTC
CDR3 protein: CAISDFDRDGYTF

clone size: -
J gene: TRBJ2-1
V gene: TRBV7-3
D gene: -
CDR3 DNA: TGTGCCGGGACCCCAGGGAAGGACAATGAGCAGTTCTTC
CDR3 protein: CAGTPGKDNEQFF

clone size: few
J gene: TRBJ2-6
V gene: TRBV5-1
D gene: -
CDR3 DNA: TGCGCCAGCAGCTTGGTAAGGGGATCTGGGGCCAACGTCCTGACTTTC
CDR3 protein: CASSLVRGSGANVLTF

clone size: -
J gene: TRBJ1-5
V gene: TRBV29-1
D gene: -
CDR3 DNA: TGCAGCGTTGCGGGTCGAAATAGCAATCAGCCCCAGCATTTT
CDR3 protein: CSVAGRNSNQPQHF

clone size: -
J gene: TRBJ2-7
V gene: TRBV29-1
D gene: -
CDR3 DNA: TGCAGCGTTGGGGCGGGTTCGGGGTACGAGCAGTACTTC
CDR3 protein: CSVGAGSGYEQYF

clone size: -
J gene: TRBJ1-2
V gene: TRBV30
D gene: TRBD1
CDR3 DNA: TGTGCCTGGAGTGTAACAGGGGGTACCTATGGCTACACCTTC
CDR3 protein: CAWSVTGGTYGYTF

clone size: -
J gene: TRBJ2-5
V gene: TRBV7-2
D gene: TRBD2
CDR3 DNA: TGTGCCAGCAGCAGAGGCGGGGGTCGAGAGACCCAGTACTTC
CDR3 protein: CASSRGGGRETQYF

clone size: -
J gene: TRBJ2-2
V gene: TRBV9
D gene: -
CDR3 DNA: TGTGCCAGCAGCGTTTGGGGCGGGGAGCTGTTTTTT
CDR3 protein: CASSVWGGELFF

clone size: few
J gene: TRBJ1-5
V gene: TRBV28
D gene: -
CDR3 DNA: TGTGCCAGCAACGAGATCGACCAACCCCAGCATTTT
CDR3 protein: CASNEIDQPQHF

clone size: -
J gene: TRBJ2-5
V gene: TRBV15
D gene: TRBD2
CDR3 DNA: TGTGCCACCAGTTTAGCGGGAGTGGAGACCCAGTACTTC
CDR3 protein: CATSLAGVETQYF

clone size: -
J gene: TRBJ2-3
V gene: TRBV7-8
D gene: -
CDR3 DNA: TGTGCCAGCAGCTCTGAGGGGGGGAGCACAGATACGCAGTATTTT
CDR3 protein: CASSSEGGSTDTQYF

clone size: -
J gene: TRBJ2-6
V gene: TRBV29-1
D gene: TRBD1
CDR3 DNA: TGCAGCGTTAGTGGGGACAGGGTTTCTGGGGCCAACGTCCTGACTTTC
CDR3 protein: CSVSGDRVSGANVLTF